This TCR beta chain was sequenced for a study of cytomegalovirus exposure and HLA in healthy donors. Whole-study findings and limits: Analysis performed later found more than 15,000 TCR beta sequences associated with HLA alleles at 0.05 false discovery rate.

The PCR was carried out with 60 Vbeta primers and 13 Jbeta primers. TCRdb's table, derived via immunoSEQ multiplex PCR, lists solely in-frame clones and lacks some. This sample yields 50,000 to 65,000 clones, of which more than 65% are seen a single time; approximately 3% belongs to the top ten. CDR3 length: 14 amino acids. From germline, CDR1 is MNHEY and CDR2 SVGAGI. V shed 0 bases and J shed 2 bases, with 8 bases lying between them. As concerns this clone: Antigen unknown.

The chain carries TRBV6-5 and TRBJ2-7; D is uncertain. The sample was PBMCs. The TCR comes from a woman aged 18-35 years in good health and CMV-seronegative. DNA for the CDR3: TGTGCCAGCAGTTACTCGTACTCCACCTACGAGCAGTACTTC. It yields the protein CASSYSYSTYEQYF.